This T cell receptor beta chain was identified in a study of OX40 agonist ivuxolimab in advanced cancers. Assay: immunoSEQ multiplex PCR; the TCRdb copy retains only in-frame clones and omits some. The sample includes 50,000 to 65,000 clones, 80% to 90% seen only once; the top ten take around 13%. Between the trimmed V and J ends, which lost 5 bases and 7 bases, there was a span of 18 bases. This CDR3 contains 15 residues. From germline, CDR1 is SEHNR and CDR2 FQNEAQ (reference sequence). This clonotype was obtained from an adult with an advanced solid tumor such as melanoma, head and neck, liver or kidney cancer. The V call is TRBV7-9, the J call TRBJ2-1; the D gene is possibly TRBD2 (5 bases). The source was CD4+ or CD8+ T cells sorted from blood, collected in a trial of the OX40 agonist ivuxolimab. The CDR3: CASSDGLEVRNEQFF. DNA of the CDR3: TGTGCCAGCAGCGATGGATTGGAGGTTCGAAATGAGCAGTTCTTC.